Presented here are 4 T cell receptor beta chains from one specimen sequenced in a study of CD8 T cells in Susac syndrome. Reverse transcription used about 0.45 to 1 ug RNA and random hexamers. From the immunoSEQ multiplex PCR reads, TCRdb called clonotypes with MiXCR, one entry per CDR3 protein. In the table there are approximately 220,000 distinct CDR3 sequences, roughly 94% of which are singletons. The specimen was CD4+ T cells from PBMCs. Source of these receptors: a human donor with multiple sclerosis.

For the CDR3, the DNA is TGTGCCAGCAGCAAATCCGGGGTCCGGAGCTACGAGCAGTACTTC. Translated: CASSKSGVRSYEQYF. The chain couples TRBV3-1 to TRBJ2-7, with D perhaps TRBD2 (5 bases). Trimming stripped 5 bases from V and 3 bases from J, with 17 bases between. The CDR3 runs 15 residues. Germline CDR1 and CDR2: LGHDT and YNNKEL (reference sequence).

The V call is TRBV30, the J call TRBJ2-7; the match to TRBD1 covers 9 bases. Germline V CDR1 and CDR2: GTSNPN, SVGIG (reference sequence). The CDR3 covers 13 residues. Germline trimming cut 0 bases from V and 4 bases from J; bases unmatched to any gene: 1. CDR3 sequence reads: CAWSVQGAYEQYF. CDR3 nucleotides: TGTGCCTGGAGTGTACAGGGGGCATACGAGCAGTACTTC.

This clonotype has more than one count but fewer than ten. The V call is TRBV5-6, the J call TRBJ1-5, with TRBD1 as a possible D gene (5 bases). This CDR3 is 13 amino acids long. Trimming cost V 5 bases and J 5 bases, with 11 bases left between them. The germline V gene encodes CDR1 SGHDT and CDR2 YYEEEE. CDR3 DNA: TGTGCCAGCAGTCAGGGTTGGGATCAGCCCCAGCATTTT. This translates into CASSQGWDQPQHF.

This chain connects TRBV7-9 to TRBJ2-1, with 9 nucleotides matching TRBD2. V trimming: 2 bases; J trimming: 5 bases; junction bases outside the gene matches: 4. Germline V gives CDR1 SEHNR, CDR2 FQNEAQ (reference sequence). The CDR3 contains 15 residues. Written as DNA, the CDR3 is TGTGCCAGCAGCTTAAGGGCTAGCGGGGACAATGAGCAGTTCTTC. Translated, it gives CASSLRASGDNEQFF. Drawing the rest from reference TRBV7-9 and TRBJ2-1, the complete variable domain is DTGVSQNPRHKITKRGQNVTFRCDPISEHNRLYWYRQTLGQGPEFLTYFQNEAQLEKSRLLSDRFSAERPKGSFSTLEIQRTEQGDSAMYLCASSLRASGDNEQFFGPGTRLTVL.